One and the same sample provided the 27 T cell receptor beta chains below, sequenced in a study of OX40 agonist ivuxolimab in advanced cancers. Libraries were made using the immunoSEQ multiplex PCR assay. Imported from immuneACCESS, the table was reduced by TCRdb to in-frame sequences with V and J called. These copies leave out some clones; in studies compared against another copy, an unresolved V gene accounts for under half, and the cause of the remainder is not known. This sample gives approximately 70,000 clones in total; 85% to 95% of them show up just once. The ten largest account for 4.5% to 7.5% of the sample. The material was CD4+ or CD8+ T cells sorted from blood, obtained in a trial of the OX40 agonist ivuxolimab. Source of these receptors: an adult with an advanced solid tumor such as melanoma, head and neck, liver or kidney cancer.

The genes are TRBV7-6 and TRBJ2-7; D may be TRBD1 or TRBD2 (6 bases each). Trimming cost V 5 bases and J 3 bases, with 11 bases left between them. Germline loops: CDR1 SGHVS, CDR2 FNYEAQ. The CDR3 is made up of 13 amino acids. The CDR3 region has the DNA TGTGCCAGCAGCCGGGGGACAATCTACGAGCAGTACTTC. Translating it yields CASSRGTIYEQYF.

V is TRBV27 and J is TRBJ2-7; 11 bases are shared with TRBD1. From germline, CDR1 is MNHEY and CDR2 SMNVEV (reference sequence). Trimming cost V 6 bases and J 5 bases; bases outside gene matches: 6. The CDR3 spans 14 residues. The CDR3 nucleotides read TGTGCCAGCAGCTCCCGGACAGGGGGCAACGAGCAGTACTTC. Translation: CASSSRTGGNEQYF.

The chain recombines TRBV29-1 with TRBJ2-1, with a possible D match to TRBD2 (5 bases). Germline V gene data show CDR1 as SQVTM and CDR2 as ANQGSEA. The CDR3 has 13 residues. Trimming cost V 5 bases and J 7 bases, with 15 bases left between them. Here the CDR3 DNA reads TGCAGCGTTCCTAGGACTGTGGGGAATGAGCAGTTCTTC. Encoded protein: CSVPRTVGNEQFF.

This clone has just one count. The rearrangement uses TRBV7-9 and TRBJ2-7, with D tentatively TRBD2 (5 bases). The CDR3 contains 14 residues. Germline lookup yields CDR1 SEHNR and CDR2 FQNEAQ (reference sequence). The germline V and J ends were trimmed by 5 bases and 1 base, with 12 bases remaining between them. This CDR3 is CASSAIGRSYEQYF. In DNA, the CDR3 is TGTGCCAGCAGCGCAATTGGGAGATCCTACGAGCAGTACTTC.

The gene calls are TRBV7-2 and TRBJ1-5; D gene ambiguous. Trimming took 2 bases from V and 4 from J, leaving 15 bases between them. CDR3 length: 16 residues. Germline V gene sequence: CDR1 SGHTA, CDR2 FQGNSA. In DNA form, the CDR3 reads TGTGCCAGCAGCTTAAACCTCCAGGCCCTGAATCAGCCCCAGCATTTT. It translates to CASSLNLQALNQPQHF.

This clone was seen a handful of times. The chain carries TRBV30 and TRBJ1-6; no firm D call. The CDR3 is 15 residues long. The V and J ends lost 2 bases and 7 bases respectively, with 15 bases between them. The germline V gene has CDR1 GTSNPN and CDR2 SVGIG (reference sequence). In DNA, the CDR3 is TGTGCCTGGAGTTACGGGTACCGGGAGAATTCACCCCTCCACTTT. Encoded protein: CAWSYGYRENSPLHF.

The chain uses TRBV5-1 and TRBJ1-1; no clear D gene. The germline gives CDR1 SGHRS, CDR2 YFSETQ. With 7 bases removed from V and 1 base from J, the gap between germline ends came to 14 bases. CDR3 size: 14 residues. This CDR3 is CASCLRDSNTEAFF. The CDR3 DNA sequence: TGCGCCAGCTGCCTGAGGGATTCGAACACTGAAGCTTTCTTT.

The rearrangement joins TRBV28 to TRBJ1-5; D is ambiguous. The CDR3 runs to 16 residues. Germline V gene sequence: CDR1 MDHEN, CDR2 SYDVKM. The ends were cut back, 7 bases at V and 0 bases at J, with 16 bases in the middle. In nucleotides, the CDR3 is TGTGCCAGCACCCTAATAGGACCTTATAGCAATCAGCCCCAGCATTTT. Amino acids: CASTLIGPYSNQPQHF.

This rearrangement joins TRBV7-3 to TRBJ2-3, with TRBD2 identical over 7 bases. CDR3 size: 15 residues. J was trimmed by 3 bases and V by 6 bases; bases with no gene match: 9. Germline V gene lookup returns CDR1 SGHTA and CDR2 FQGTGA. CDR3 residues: CASSSGLVGTDTQYF. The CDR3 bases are TGTGCCAGCAGTTCAGGACTAGTTGGGACAGATACGCAGTATTTT.

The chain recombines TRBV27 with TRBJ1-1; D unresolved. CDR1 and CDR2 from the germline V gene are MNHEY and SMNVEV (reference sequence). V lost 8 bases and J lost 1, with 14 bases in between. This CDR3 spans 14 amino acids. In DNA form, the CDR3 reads TGTGCCAGCCGCGGGATCGGAGGGAACACTGAAGCTTTCTTT. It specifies CASRGIGGNTEAFF.

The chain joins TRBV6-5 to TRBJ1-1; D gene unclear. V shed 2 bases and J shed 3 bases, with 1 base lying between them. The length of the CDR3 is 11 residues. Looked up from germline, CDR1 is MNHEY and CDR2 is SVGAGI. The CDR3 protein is CASSYDTEAFF. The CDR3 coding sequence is TGTGCCAGCAGTTACGACACTGAAGCTTTCTTT.

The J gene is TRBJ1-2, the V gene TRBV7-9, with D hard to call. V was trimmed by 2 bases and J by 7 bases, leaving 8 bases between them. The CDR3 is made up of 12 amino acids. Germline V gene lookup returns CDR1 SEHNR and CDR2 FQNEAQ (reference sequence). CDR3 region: CASSLFGSGYTF. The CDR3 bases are TGTGCCAGCAGCTTATTTGGGAGTGGCTACACCTTC.

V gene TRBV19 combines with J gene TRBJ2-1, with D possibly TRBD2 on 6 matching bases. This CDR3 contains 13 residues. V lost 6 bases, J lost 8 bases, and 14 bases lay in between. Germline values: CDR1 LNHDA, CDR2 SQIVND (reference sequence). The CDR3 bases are TGTGCCAGTAGCACCAGGAGGGTCTATGAGCAGTTCTTC. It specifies CASSTRRVYEQFF.

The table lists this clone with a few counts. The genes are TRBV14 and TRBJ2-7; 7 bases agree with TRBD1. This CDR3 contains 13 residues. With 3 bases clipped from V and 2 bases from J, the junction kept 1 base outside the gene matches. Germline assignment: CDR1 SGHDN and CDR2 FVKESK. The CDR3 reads CASSHGTAYEQYF. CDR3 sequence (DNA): TGTGCCAGCAGCCACGGGACAGCCTACGAGCAGTACTTC.

The CDR3 DNA reads as TGTGCCAGCAGTTTAGGGGGGGCGGAAGGCTACACCTTC. Protein product: CASSLGGAEGYTF. This chain connects TRBV27 to TRBJ1-2; perhaps TRBD1 as D (6 bases). The germline V and J ends were trimmed by 2 bases and 8 bases, with 12 bases remaining between them. The CDR3 covers 13 residues. Germline V CDR1 and CDR2: MNHEY, SMNVEV (reference sequence).

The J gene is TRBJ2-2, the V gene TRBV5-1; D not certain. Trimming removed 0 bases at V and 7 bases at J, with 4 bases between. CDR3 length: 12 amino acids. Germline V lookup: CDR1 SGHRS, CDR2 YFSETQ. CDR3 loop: CASSLVGGELFF. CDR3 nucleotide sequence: TGCGCCAGCAGCTTGGTCGGCGGGGAGCTGTTTTTT. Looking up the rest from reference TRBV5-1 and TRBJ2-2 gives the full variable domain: KAGVTQTPRYLIKTRGQQVTLSCSPISGHRSVSWYQQTPGQGLQFLFEYFSETQRNKGNFPGRFSGRQFSNSRSEMNVSTLELGDSALYLCASSLVGGELFFGEGSRLTVL.

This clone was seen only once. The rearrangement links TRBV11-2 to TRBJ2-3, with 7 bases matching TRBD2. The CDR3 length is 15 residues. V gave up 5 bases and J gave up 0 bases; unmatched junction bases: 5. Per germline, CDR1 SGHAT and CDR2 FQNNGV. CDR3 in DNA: TGTGCCAGCAGCCCTGGGGGGGGTAGCACAGATACGCAGTATTTT. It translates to CASSPGGGSTDTQYF.

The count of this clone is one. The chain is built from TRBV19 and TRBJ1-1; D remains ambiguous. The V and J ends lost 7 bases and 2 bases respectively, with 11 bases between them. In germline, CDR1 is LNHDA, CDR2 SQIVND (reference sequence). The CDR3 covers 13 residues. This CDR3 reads CASKLAVNTEAFF. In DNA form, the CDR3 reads TGTGCCAGTAAGTTAGCGGTCAACACTGAAGCTTTCTTT.

The CDR3 loop reads CASSIASVGVTEAFF. The CDR3 region has the DNA TGTGCCAGTAGTATAGCCTCGGTGGGGGTCACTGAAGCTTTCTTT. This chain links TRBV19 with TRBJ1-1; tentatively, D is TRBD1 (5 bases). This CDR3 has 15 residues. CDR1 and CDR2 from the germline V gene are LNHDA and SQIVND (reference sequence). The V end lost 1 base, the J end lost 4 bases, and 13 bases lay between the germline ends.

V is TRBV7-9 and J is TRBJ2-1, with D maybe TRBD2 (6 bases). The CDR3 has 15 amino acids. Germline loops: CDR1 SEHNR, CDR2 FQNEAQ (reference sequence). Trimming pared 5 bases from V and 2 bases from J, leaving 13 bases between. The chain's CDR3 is CASSPWRGTYNEQFF. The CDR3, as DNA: TGTGCCAGCAGCCCCTGGAGGGGCACCTACAATGAGCAGTTCTTC.

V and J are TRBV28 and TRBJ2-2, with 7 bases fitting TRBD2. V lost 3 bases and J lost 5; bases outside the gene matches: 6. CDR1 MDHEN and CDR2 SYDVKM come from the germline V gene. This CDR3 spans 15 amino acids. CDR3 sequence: CASSFRGGGTGELFF. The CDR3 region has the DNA TGTGCCAGCAGTTTTCGTGGGGGAGGGACCGGGGAGCTGTTTTTT.

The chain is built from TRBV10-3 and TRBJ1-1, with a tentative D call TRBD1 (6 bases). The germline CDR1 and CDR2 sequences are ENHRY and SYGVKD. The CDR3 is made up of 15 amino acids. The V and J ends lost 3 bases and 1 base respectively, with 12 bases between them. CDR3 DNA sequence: TGTGCCATCAGTGATCCGGGACAACAGAACACTGAAGCTTTCTTT. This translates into CAISDPGQQNTEAFF.

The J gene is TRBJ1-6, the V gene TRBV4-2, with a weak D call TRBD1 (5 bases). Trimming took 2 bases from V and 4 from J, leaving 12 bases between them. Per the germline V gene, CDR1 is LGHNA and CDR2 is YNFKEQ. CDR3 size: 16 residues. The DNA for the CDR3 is TGTGCCAGCAGCCAATTGGGGGAGATTTATAATTCACCCCTCCACTTT. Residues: CASSQLGEIYNSPLHF.

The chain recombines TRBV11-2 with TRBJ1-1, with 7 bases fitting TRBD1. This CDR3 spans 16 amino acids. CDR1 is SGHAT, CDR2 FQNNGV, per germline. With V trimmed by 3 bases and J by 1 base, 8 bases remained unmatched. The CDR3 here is CASSLGATGWNTEAFF. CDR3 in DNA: TGTGCCAGCAGCTTGGGGGCGACAGGGTGGAACACTGAAGCTTTCTTT. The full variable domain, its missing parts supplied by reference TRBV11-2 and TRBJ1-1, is EAGVAQSPRYKIIEKRQSVAFWCNPISGHATLYWYQQILGQGPKLLIQFQNNGVVDDSQLPKDRFSAERLKGVDSTLKIQPAKLEDSAVYLCASSLGATGWNTEAFFGQGTRLTVV.

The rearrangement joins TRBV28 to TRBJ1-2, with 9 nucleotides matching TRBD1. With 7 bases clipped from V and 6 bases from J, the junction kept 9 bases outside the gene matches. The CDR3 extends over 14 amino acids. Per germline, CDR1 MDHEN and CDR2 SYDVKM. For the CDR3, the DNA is TGTGCCAGCAACCCCACGGACAGGGGTGATGGCTACACCTTC. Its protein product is CASNPTDRGDGYTF.

The CDR3 bases are TGTGCCAGCAGCTGGGGGAGGGGGGACACTGAAGCTTTCTTT. Translated: CASSWGRGDTEAFF. J is TRBJ1-1 and V is TRBV7-9, with D perhaps TRBD1 (6 bases). Germline CDR1 is SEHNR and CDR2 is FQNEAQ (reference sequence). This CDR3 is built from 14 residues. The V and J ends lost 4 bases and 3 bases respectively, with 12 bases between them.

CDR3 region: CASRASSGDTEAFF. In DNA form, the CDR3 reads TGTGCCAGTAGGGCCTCATCAGGGGACACTGAAGCTTTCTTT. This chain links TRBV19 with TRBJ1-1, with D tentatively TRBD1 (6 bases). This CDR3 is 14 amino acids long. From germline, CDR1 is LNHDA and CDR2 SQIVND (reference sequence). V was cut by 6 bases and J by 3 bases, with 14 bases left in between.